The following is a T cell receptor beta chain sequence with its context. This specimen comes from a study of a mutant IDH1 vaccine in newly diagnosed glioma. Germline V CDR1 and CDR2: GTSNPN, SVGIG (reference sequence). This CDR3 is 15 amino acids long. Trimming removed 2 bases at V and 0 bases at J, with 13 bases between. Time point defined: baseline, week 1 (first vaccination visit). Treatment of the sample: pre-vaccination baseline after standard-of-care therapy. TCRdb's table, derived via immunoSEQ multiplex PCR, lists solely in-frame clones and lacks some. The sample lists roughly 68,000 clones; 79% were seen once.

The specimen comprised PBMCs, sampled from a glioma patient treated with radiotherapy, temozolomide or both. This sequence was found in a man between 50 and 59 years old with glioma. The J gene is TRBJ1-1, the V gene TRBV30; D is possibly TRBD1 (6 bases). CDR3 nucleotides: TGTGCCTGGAGTACCGGGACACCCATGAACACTGAAGCTTTCTTT. This encodes CAWSTGTPMNTEAFF.